This TCR beta chain came from a study of metastatic and nonmetastatic thyroid tumors. Study-level background: Malignant thyroid and benign thyroid patients provided blood and tumor or nodule tissue whose repertoires were compared.

The study's findings and limits: Across blood and tumor, TCR beta diversity in malignant thyroid tumors was reportedly significantly higher than in benign nodules.

The V end lost 3 bases, the J end lost 9 bases, and 14 bases lay between the germline ends. Looked up from germline, CDR1 is GTSNPN and CDR2 is SVGIG (reference sequence). The CDR3 loop spans 12 amino acids. This clone was seen more than once but under ten times. Its specificity is unknown. Authors' data handling: Clinicopathological groups of papillary thyroid cancer showed CDR3 differences that were used to build a distant-metastasis classifier. TCRdb re-analyzed the PCR reads using MiXCR. These V and J calls originate from TCRdb's pipeline instead of the authors' own analysis. The sample shows about 28,000 clones, 15% to 20% of them seen only once. Patients were all untreated before their thyroid surgery.

V usage is TRBV30 and J usage is TRBJ1-1; D possibly corresponds to TRBD1 (5 bases). The receptor was isolated from a female donor with papillary thyroid cancer or a benign thyroid nodule (not recorded which). Some clones in this sample may be carry-over from other donors' samples. The sample taken for sequencing was blood. DNA of the CDR3: TGTGCCTGGAGACAGCCTGGGGCTCAAGCTTTCTTT. The encoded protein is CAWRQPGAQAFF.